Given below is one TCR beta chain in context. The data were obtained in a study of blood T cell repertoires in COVID-19. The assay was immunoSEQ multiplex PCR, and TCRdb's table has in-frame clones only and misses some. Among 150,000 or so clones, around 87% were seen once, and the ten largest hold approximately 4%. Enrollees, about 18 to 95 years old, lived in fewer than 25 US areas. Researchers sorted participants into cohorts using their self-reported clinical history. This CDR3 is 17 amino acids long. Germline values: CDR1 LNHDA, CDR2 SQIVND (reference sequence). J was trimmed by 0 bases and V by 4 bases; bases with no gene match: 5.

The chain links TRBV19 to TRBJ2-6; TRBD2 matches 8 bases. This receptor was obtained from a woman in her thirties or forties who had been exposed to COVID-19. Sequencing input: PBMCs or T cells enriched from blood (not recorded which). This CDR3 is CASSRGGGSSGANVLTF. In DNA form, the CDR3 reads TGTGCCAGTAGTAGGGGCGGGGGGAGCTCTGGGGCCAACGTCCTGACTTTC.